The T cell receptor beta chain described here comes from a study of cytomegalovirus exposure and HLA in healthy donors. Study observations and caveats: On later analysis, the bulk of CMV-associated TCR beta chains appeared to be HLA-restricted.

The V and J ends lost 3 bases and 10 bases respectively, with 22 bases between them. The CDR3 is made up of 17 amino acids. The germline V gene encodes CDR1 MGHRA and CDR2 YSYEKL. The PCR used 60 Vbeta and 13 Jbeta primers. TCRdb's table, derived via immunoSEQ multiplex PCR, lists solely in-frame clones and lacks some. The sample shows 150,000 to 200,000 clones, 80% of them seen only once. Note on this clone: Its antigen remains unidentified.

This receptor was taken from a male donor in good health and CMV-seropositive. Sequenced sample: PBMCs. V and J are TRBV4-1 and TRBJ1-6, with D tentatively TRBD1 (5 bases). CDR3 in DNA: TGCGCCAGCAGCCACCTCCTTCCGAGGGGCGGGGAGTCACCCCTCCACTTT. Translated, it gives CASSHLLPRGGESPLHF.